This T cell receptor beta chain was documented in a study of control samples from healthy donors and cancer patients. Germline lookup yields CDR1 SGHAT and CDR2 FQNNGV. This CDR3 has 16 amino acids. V lost 1 base and J lost 4; bases outside the gene matches: 4. The assay was immunoSEQ multiplex PCR, and TCRdb's table has in-frame clones only and misses some. Of about 110,000 clones detected, around 87% appear once; the ten largest clones hold 3.5% to 4%. Sequencing input: PBMCs. This sequence joins TRBV11-2 and TRBJ2-3; 11 bases are a match to TRBD2. This receptor was identified in a woman in her fifties or sixties with lung cancer. The CDR3 nucleotides are TGTGCCAGCAGCTTAGCCCTAGCGGGAGGACCAGATACGCAGTATTTT. It encodes CASSLALAGGPDTQYF.